This T cell receptor beta chain stems from a study of T cell repertoires and HLA-DP antigens. Here immunoSEQ multiplex PCR was the method, and the copy in TCRdb shows in-frame clones only, minus some. Among more than 90,000 clones listed, around 92% were seen once. As regards this clone: Its antigen remains unidentified.

This receptor was obtained from a woman aged 18 to 35 in good health and CMV-seronegative. The sequenced material came from CD4+ T cells from PBMCs.

As DNA, the CDR3 is TGCGCCAGCAGCTCCAGGGGCAACAACTCCTACGAGCAGTACTTC. Translation: CASSSRGNNSYEQYF. V is TRBV5-1 and J is TRBJ2-7; D might be TRBD1 (6 bases). V was trimmed by 3 bases and J by 0 bases, leaving 13 bases between them. Germline V gene lookup returns CDR1 SGHRS and CDR2 YFSETQ. The length of the CDR3 is 15 residues.